Listed here are 8 T cell receptor beta chains from one sample, sequenced in a study of cytomegalovirus exposure and HLA in healthy donors. Primers: 60 Vbeta forward and 13 Jbeta reverse. Data came from immunoSEQ multiplex PCR; TCRdb stores just in-frame clones and leaves some out. Among 100,000 to 150,000 clones listed, about a sixth were seen once. The sequenced material came from PBMCs. Source of these receptors: a female donor in good health and CMV-seropositive.

This sequence joins TRBV4-3 and TRBJ2-1, with a possible D match to TRBD1 (6 bases). Germline assignment: CDR1 LGHNA and CDR2 YSLEER. V lost 4 bases and J 11 bases, leaving 27 bases between the germline ends. The CDR3 runs 17 residues. CDR3 sequence: CASSLHPPQGPGGKQFF. The CDR3 DNA reads as TGCGCCAGCAGCCTACACCCTCCACAGGGTCCGGGTGGGAAGCAGTTCTTC.

V usage is TRBV5-1 and J usage is TRBJ2-7, with 13 positions matching TRBD2. J gave up 2 bases and V 4 bases, and 3 bases lay outside the gene matches. CDR3 length: 15 residues. Germline V lookup: CDR1 SGHRS, CDR2 YFSETQ. CDR3 amino acids: CASSHGLAGAYEQYF. In nucleotides, the CDR3 is TGCGCCAGCAGCCACGGACTAGCGGGGGCCTACGAGCAGTACTTC.

The rearrangement links TRBV27 to TRBJ1-5, with 11 bases aligning to TRBD1. V lost 6 bases, J lost 3 bases, and 7 bases stayed unmatched. Germline V lookup: CDR1 MNHEY, CDR2 SMNVEV (reference sequence). The CDR3 is 16 amino acids. The CDR3, as DNA: TGTGCCAGCAGGGAATGGGGACAGGGGGACAATCAGCCCCAGCATTTT. It translates to CASREWGQGDNQPQHF.

This clone occurred a few times. The rearrangement links TRBV28 to TRBJ1-6; 7 positions agree with TRBD1. Per the germline V gene, CDR1 is MDHEN and CDR2 is SYDVKM. The CDR3 is 15 amino acids. V lost 5 bases and J lost 9; bases outside the gene matches: 10. The CDR3 bases are TGTGCCAGCAGTCCATGGCAACAGGGGCGTTCACCCCTCCACTTT. Encoded protein: CASSPWQQGRSPLHF. The variable domain in full, with the rest retrieved from reference TRBV28 and TRBJ1-6, is DVKVTQSSRYLVKRTGEKVFLECVQDMDHENMFWYRQDPGLGLRLIYFSYDVKMKEKGDIPEGYSVSREKKERFSLILESASTNQTSMYLCASSPWQQGRSPLHFGNGTRLTVT.

This clone came up a few times. This same CDR3 is encoded by further DNA sequences in the sample. The chain joins TRBV5-4 to TRBJ2-7; 7 positions agree with TRBD2. The CDR3 consists of 17 residues. The V and J ends lost 1 base and 0 bases, in that order; junction bases with no gene match: 10. CDR1 and CDR2 from the germline V gene are SGHNT and YYREEE (reference sequence). The CDR3 region is CASSLRIRGLNSYEQYF. The CDR3 DNA follows: TGTGCCAGCAGCTTGAGAATACGGGGACTAAACTCCTACGAGCAGTACTTC.

This clone occurred a few times. The gene calls are TRBV18 and TRBJ2-5; D might be TRBD1 (6 bases). CDR1 is KGHSH and CDR2 is LQKENI in the germline V gene. The V end was cut by 3 bases, the J end by 1 base, with 12 bases between. CDR3 length: 15 residues. Written as DNA, the CDR3 is TGTGCCAGCTCACCGTTCCAGGGGTCCCAAGAGACCCAGTACTTC. This sequence encodes CASSPFQGSQETQYF.

This rearrangement joins TRBV6-5 to TRBJ1-1; 9 positions match TRBD1. CDR1 is MNHEY, CDR2 SVGAGI, per germline. V lost 4 bases, J lost 6 bases, and 3 bases stayed unmatched. CDR3 length equals 13 residues. The CDR3: CASSLTGGSEAFF. CDR3 sequence (DNA): TGTGCCAGCAGTTTAACAGGGGGCTCTGAAGCTTTCTTT.

This clone was counted only a few times. The chain couples TRBV7-9 to TRBJ2-6, with D tentatively TRBD2 (6 bases). V was trimmed by 4 bases and J by 3 bases, leaving 16 bases between them. CDR1 and CDR2 from the germline V gene are SEHNR and FQNEAQ (reference sequence). The CDR3 consists of 17 residues. CDR3 bases: TGTGCCAGCAGCTGGGGGGTATGGGATCTTGGGGCCAACGTCCTGACTTTC. Protein product: CASSWGVWDLGANVLTF.